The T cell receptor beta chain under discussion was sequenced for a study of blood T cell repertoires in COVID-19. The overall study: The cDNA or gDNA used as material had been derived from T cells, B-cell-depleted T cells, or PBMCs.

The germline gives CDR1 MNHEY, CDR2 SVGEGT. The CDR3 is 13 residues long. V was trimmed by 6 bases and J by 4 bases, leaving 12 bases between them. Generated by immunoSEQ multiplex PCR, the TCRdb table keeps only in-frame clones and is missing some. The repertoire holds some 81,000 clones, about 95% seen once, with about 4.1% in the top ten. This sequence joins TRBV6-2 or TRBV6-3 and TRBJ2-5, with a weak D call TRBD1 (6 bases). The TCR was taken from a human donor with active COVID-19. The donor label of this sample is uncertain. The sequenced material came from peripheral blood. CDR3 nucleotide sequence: TGTGCCAGCAGCTCCATGGACAGAGAGACCCAGTACTTC. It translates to CASSSMDRETQYF.